Listed below are T cell receptor beta chains from one sample, sequenced in a study of blood T cell repertoires in COVID-19. Data came from immunoSEQ multiplex PCR; TCRdb stores just in-frame clones and leaves some out. Of hundreds of thousands of clones in the sample, about 80% were seen once. Source material: peripheral blood. The receptors come from a woman aged 45-65 years with acute or convalescent COVID-19. Both conserved end residues are part of each CDR3. The D gene is left open where the match is weak. Expanded clones get a size class; other rows say once, few or many, or leave the size out.

TGTGCCAGCAGCCCACAGGGTTACGAGCAGTACTTC CASSPQGYEQYF TRBV5-6 NA TRBJ2-7 NA
TGCAGCGTTGCCCTTAGCGGAGGGGAGACCCAGTACTTC CSVALSGGETQYF TRBV29-1 once TRBJ2-5 NA
TGTGCCAGTAGCCCGGGACAGGGGTCCTACAATGAGCAGTTCTTC CASSPGQGSYNEQFF TRBV19 NA TRBJ2-1 TRBD1
TGTGCCAGCAGCTTAGATAGAGCCGAGCAGTACTTC CASSLDRAEQYF TRBV11-3 NA TRBJ2-7 NA
TGTGCCATCAGTGAGTCGGCAGGGAATGCCTACAATGAGCAGTTCTTC CAISESAGNAYNEQFF TRBV10-3 NA TRBJ2-1 NA
TGTGCCAGCAGCCCAGGAGGCGGGGGGGGCTCTTCGCAGTATTTT CASSPGGGGGSSQYF TRBV6-6 NA TRBJ2-3 TRBD2
TGTGCCAGCAGTTACTTGGACGGAGGGGATCAAGAGACCCAGTACTTC CASSYLDGGDQETQYF TRBV6-2/TRBV6-3 NA TRBJ2-5 NA
TGTGCCAGCAGCCCCAGGGGAGCCTACGAGCAGTACTTC CASSPRGAYEQYF TRBV3-1/TRBV3-2 NA TRBJ2-7 NA
TGCGCCAGCAGCCAAAAATACGACTCCAGCTCCTACGAGCAGTACTTC CASSQKYDSSSYEQYF TRBV4-1 NA TRBJ2-7 NA
TGTGCCAGCAGCTTAGGACCCAGGGGTCCCTATGGCTACACCTTC CASSLGPRGPYGYTF TRBV7-9 NA TRBJ1-2 NA
TGTGCCAGCAGTACGCCGACAGGAGAAGGATCTGAAGCTTTCTTT CASSTPTGEGSEAFF TRBV28 NA TRBJ1-1 NA
TGTGCCAGCAGCTTGGACAGGCTCTATGGCTACACCTTC CASSLDRLYGYTF TRBV5-6 NA TRBJ1-2 NA
TGTGCCAGCAGCCAGCTAGGGGCTGAGCAGTTCTTC CASSQLGAEQFF TRBV3-1/TRBV3-2 once TRBJ2-1 NA
TGTGCCAGCAGTCCCACCCCCGAGGCGGGAGGAGAAAAACTGTTTTTT CASSPTPEAGGEKLFF TRBV28 NA TRBJ1-4 NA
TGTGCCAGCAGAGTGGGGGGGGGAAGCAATCAGCCCCAGCATTTT CASRVGGGSNQPQHF TRBV27 NA TRBJ1-5 NA
TGTGCCAGCAGCTTAGCTGGCGGAAACACCATATATTTT CASSLAGGNTIYF TRBV7-9 NA TRBJ1-3 NA
TGTGCCACCAGTGATTCTCGGCTAGCGGATACCGGGGAGCTGTTTTTT CATSDSRLADTGELFF TRBV24-1 NA TRBJ2-2 TRBD2
TGTGCCAGCAGCCCCAACAACCGGGACAGGAACACAGATACGCAGTATTTT CASSPNNRDRNTDTQYF TRBV7-8 NA TRBJ2-3 TRBD1
TGTGCCAGCAGGAGACCGGGACAGGGGTTCACTGAAGCTTTCTTT CASRRPGQGFTEAFF TRBV6-6 NA TRBJ1-1 TRBD1
TGTGCCACCAGGCGCGCCTACAATGAGCAGTTCTTC CATRRAYNEQFF TRBV12-3/TRBV12-4 NA TRBJ2-1 NA
TGTGCCAGCAGCCCCGGCGGGGTTTCAAAACTGTTTTTT CASSPGGVSKLFF TRBV3-1/TRBV3-2 NA TRBJ1-4 NA
TGTGCCAGCAGTCCCCACCCGGGACAGGGACTATATCGTTCTGGAAACACCATATATTTT CASSPHPGQGLYRSGNTIYF TRBV28 NA TRBJ1-3 TRBD1
TGTGCCACCAGCAGAGAAATAGCGGGAGTTAGCAATGAGCAGTTCTTC CATSREIAGVSNEQFF TRBV15 NA TRBJ2-1 TRBD2
TGTGCCAGCCACCGGGGCAATCAGCCCCAGCATTTT CASHRGNQPQHF TRBV6-5 NA TRBJ1-5 NA
TGCGCCAGCAGCTCTGACAGGACAGGAAACACCATATATTTT CASSSDRTGNTIYF TRBV5-1 NA TRBJ1-3 NA
TGTGCCAGCAGTGAATCCTTTGGGGACAGGGGTACTGAAGCTTTCTTT CASSESFGDRGTEAFF TRBV6-1 NA TRBJ1-1 TRBD1
TGTGCCAGCAGCCATTGGGATAACCGGGACAGGAACGATTATAGCAATCAGCCCCAGCATTTT CASSHWDNRDRNDYSNQPQHF TRBV3-1/TRBV3-2 few TRBJ1-5 TRBD1
TGTGCCAGCAGCAGCCAAAGGTGGGCCTATGGCTACACCTTC CASSSQRWAYGYTF TRBV5-6 NA TRBJ1-2 NA
TGTGCCAGCAGCTTATCTTACAATCAGCCCCAGCATTTT CASSLSYNQPQHF TRBV7-8 NA TRBJ1-5 NA
TGCGCCAGCAGCTTGGTCGGGGGGGACACAGATACGCAGTATTTT CASSLVGGDTDTQYF TRBV5-1 NA TRBJ2-3 TRBD2
TGTGCCAGCAGCCTCCCCGGGACTAGCGGGGACTACAATGAGCAGTTCTTC CASSLPGTSGDYNEQFF TRBV11-2 NA TRBJ2-1 TRBD2
TGTGCCACCAGTCAACCAATCAGCACTGAAGCTTTCTTT CATSQPISTEAFF TRBV15 NA TRBJ1-1 NA
TGTGCCAGTAGGGCAATCAGGGGTAGAGGCATGAACACTGAAGCTTTCTTT CASRAIRGRGMNTEAFF TRBV19 NA TRBJ1-1 NA
TGTGCCAGCAGCCTAGCGAACCGTTACACAGATACGCAGTATTTT CASSLANRYTDTQYF TRBV6-5 NA TRBJ2-3 NA
TGTGCCAGCAGCCAAGTGGGCAGAGAAGCTTTCTTT CASSQVGREAFF TRBV3-1/TRBV3-2 NA TRBJ1-1 NA
TGTGCCATTATTAATCAGCCCCAGCATTTT CAIINQPQHF TRBV28 NA TRBJ1-5 NA
TGTGCCTGGACGCTGTCGGGGAGCTCTGGGGCCAACGTCCTGACTTTC CAWTLSGSSGANVLTF TRBV30 once TRBJ2-6 NA
TGTGCCAGCAGCCTAACGTCCAGGGGGCTTTATGGCTACACCTTC CASSLTSRGLYGYTF TRBV3-1/TRBV3-2 NA TRBJ1-2 TRBD1
TGTGCCAGCAGCTTAGATCTGACTTCTAACTATGGCTACACCTTC CASSLDLTSNYGYTF TRBV7-2 NA TRBJ1-2 NA
TGCGCCAGCAGCTTGGTTGGAGCCACTGAAGCTTTCTTT CASSLVGATEAFF TRBV5-1 NA TRBJ1-1 NA
TGTGCCAGCAGGAAGACAGGTTCCTACGAGCAGTACTTC CASRKTGSYEQYF TRBV6-6 NA TRBJ2-7 NA
TGTGCCAGCAGCTTGTTTGCGGGGGGGCTAATGACCGGGGAGCTGTTTTTT CASSLFAGGLMTGELFF TRBV5-4 NA TRBJ2-2 TRBD2
TGTGCCAGCAGCCAAGCCCTCTCTGGAAACACCATATATTTT CASSQALSGNTIYF TRBV3-1/TRBV3-2 few TRBJ1-3 NA
TGTGCCAGCAGTTCGTGGACTAGCGAGCAGTTCTTC CASSSWTSEQFF TRBV28 NA TRBJ2-1 TRBD2
TGTGCCAGCAGCCTAACAGGGACCGGGGAGCTGTTTTTT CASSLTGTGELFF TRBV7-8 few TRBJ2-2 NA
TGTGCCAGCAGCCAGGGGGGAAAACTGTTTTTT CASSQGGKLFF TRBV12-3/TRBV12-4 few TRBJ1-4 TRBD1
TGTGCCATCAGTGAGTCCCCTAAAGAGACCCAGTACTTC CAISESPKETQYF TRBV10-3 NA TRBJ2-5 NA
TGTGCCAGCAGCCAAGACCGGACAGGGGGCACTGAAGCTTTCTTT CASSQDRTGGTEAFF TRBV3-1/TRBV3-2 few TRBJ1-1 TRBD1